Listed here is a single T cell receptor beta chain. This entry belongs to a study of shared clonotypes between healthy human individuals. In the study overall: Ranging from 18 to 49 in age, donors were two women and three men.

V was pared by 5 bases and J by 5 bases, with 17 bases of the junction left unmatched. The CDR3 covers 17 residues. Germline V gives CDR1 SEHNR, CDR2 FQNEAQ (reference sequence). Some clones are missing from TCRdb's copy, which holds only in-frame ones; the method was immunoSEQ multiplex PCR. The sample lists 450,000 to 500,000 clones, about 85% seen once, with roughly 12% in the top ten. The sequenced sample consisted of PBMCs. This sequence joins TRBV7-9 and TRBJ1-2; TRBD1 aligns across 7 bases. The TCR sequence derives from a woman in her thirties or forties in good health. Some clones in this sample may be carry-over from other donors' samples. Written as DNA, the CDR3 is TGTGCCAGCAGCGCGCCCGGGACAGTCGGGCATGGGTATGGCTACACCTTC. The encoded protein is CASSAPGTVGHGYGYTF.